These 3 T cell receptor beta chains came from one sample sequenced in a study of blood T cell repertoires in COVID-19. Clones were read by immunoSEQ multiplex PCR, and TCRdb kept only the in-frame ones, dropping some. The data contain 60,000 to 65,000 clones, approximately 80% of them singletons. The sample was peripheral blood. The receptors shown here come from a man aged 45-65 years with COVID-19, enrolled during active disease.

The chain links TRBV4-1 to TRBJ1-1; D ambiguous. Germline loops: CDR1 MGHRA, CDR2 YSYEKL. CDR3 length: 14 amino acids. V was clipped by 0 bases and J by 5 bases, with 10 bases between them. DNA of the CDR3: TGCGCCAGCAGCCAAGACGTGTCCCGGACTGAAGCTTTCTTT. Its protein is CASSQDVSRTEAFF.

This sequence joins TRBV15 and TRBJ1-2; D uncertain. The CDR3 has 15 residues. From germline, CDR1 is LNHNV and CDR2 YYDKDF (reference sequence). V was pared by 4 bases and J by 4 bases, with 16 bases between. The chain's CDR3 is CATSTGTTFTYGYTF. The CDR3 DNA reads as TGTGCCACCAGCACCGGTACCACTTTTACCTATGGCTACACCTTC.

The V and J genes are TRBV4-2 and TRBJ2-7; TRBD2 matches 10 bases. Germline CDR1 is LGHNA and CDR2 is YNFKEQ. Trimming at V came to 1 base and at J to 2 bases, leaving 11 bases not matched to a gene. This CDR3 spans 18 amino acids. CDR3 loop: CASSQGPISSGGTYEQYF. The CDR3 nucleotides read TGTGCCAGCAGCCAAGGACCTATAAGTAGCGGGGGGACCTACGAGCAGTACTTC.